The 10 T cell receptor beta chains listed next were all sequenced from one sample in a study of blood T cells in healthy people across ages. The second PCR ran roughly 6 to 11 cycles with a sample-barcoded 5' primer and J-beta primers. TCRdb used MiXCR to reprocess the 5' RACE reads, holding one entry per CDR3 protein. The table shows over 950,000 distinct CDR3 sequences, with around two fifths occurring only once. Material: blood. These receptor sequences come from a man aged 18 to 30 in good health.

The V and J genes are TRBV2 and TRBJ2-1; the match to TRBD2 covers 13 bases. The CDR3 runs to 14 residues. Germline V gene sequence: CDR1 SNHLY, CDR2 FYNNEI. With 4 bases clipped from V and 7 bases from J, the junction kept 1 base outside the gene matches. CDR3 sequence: CASSGGLAGNEQFF. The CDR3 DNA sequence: TGTGCCAGCAGTGGGGGACTAGCGGGAAATGAGCAGTTCTTC.

The CDR3 region is CASSSAQRGPLGESYNEQFF. In nucleotides, the CDR3 is TGTGCCAGCAGCTCCGCCCAACGCGGACCCCTGGGAGAGTCCTACAATGAGCAGTTCTTC. The J gene is TRBJ2-1, the V gene TRBV7-2; TRBD2 might be the D (5 bases). Trimming shortened V by 4 bases and J by 1 base, and 26 bases separated the two germline ends. The V gene's germline CDR1 is SGHTA and CDR2 FQGNSA. The CDR3 extends over 20 amino acids.

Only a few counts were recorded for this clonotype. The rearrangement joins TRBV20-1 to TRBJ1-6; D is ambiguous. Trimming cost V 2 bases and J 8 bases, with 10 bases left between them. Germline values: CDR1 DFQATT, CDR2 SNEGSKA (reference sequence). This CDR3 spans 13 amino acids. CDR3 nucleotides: TGCAGTGCTAGACGCCAGGACGATTCACCCCTCCACTTT. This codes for CSARRQDDSPLHF.

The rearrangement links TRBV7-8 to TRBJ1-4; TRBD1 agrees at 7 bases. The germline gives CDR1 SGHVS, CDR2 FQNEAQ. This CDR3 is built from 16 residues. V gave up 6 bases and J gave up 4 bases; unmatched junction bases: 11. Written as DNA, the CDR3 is TGTGCCAGCAGACCTCTCCCGGGACAGAATAATGAAAAACTGTTTTTT. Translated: CASRPLPGQNNEKLFF.

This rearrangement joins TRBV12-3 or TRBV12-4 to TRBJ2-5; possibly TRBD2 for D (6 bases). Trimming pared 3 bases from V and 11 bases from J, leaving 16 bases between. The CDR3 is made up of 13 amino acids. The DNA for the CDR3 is TGTGCCAGCAGTTTCGGGGGTCCGCAGGAGCAGTACTTC. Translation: CASSFGGPQEQYF.

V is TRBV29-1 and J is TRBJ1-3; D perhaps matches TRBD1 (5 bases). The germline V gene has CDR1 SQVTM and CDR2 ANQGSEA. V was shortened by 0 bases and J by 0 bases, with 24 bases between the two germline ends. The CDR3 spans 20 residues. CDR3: CSVEDRPKTEASFSGNTIYF. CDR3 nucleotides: TGCAGCGTTGAAGATCGTCCCAAGACAGAAGCCTCCTTCTCTGGAAACACCATATATTTT. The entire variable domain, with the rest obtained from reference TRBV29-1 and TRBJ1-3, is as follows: SAVISQKPSRDICQRGTSLTIQCQVDSQVTMMFWYRQQPGQSLTLIATANQGSEATYESGFVIDKFPISRPNLTFSTLTVSNMSPEDSSIYLCSVEDRPKTEASFSGNTIYFGEGSWLTVV.

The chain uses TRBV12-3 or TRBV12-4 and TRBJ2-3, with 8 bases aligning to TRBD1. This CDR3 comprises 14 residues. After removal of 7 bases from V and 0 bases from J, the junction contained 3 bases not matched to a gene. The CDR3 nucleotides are TGTGCCAGCACTAGGGACAGGAGCACAGATACGCAGTATTTT. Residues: CASTRDRSTDTQYF.

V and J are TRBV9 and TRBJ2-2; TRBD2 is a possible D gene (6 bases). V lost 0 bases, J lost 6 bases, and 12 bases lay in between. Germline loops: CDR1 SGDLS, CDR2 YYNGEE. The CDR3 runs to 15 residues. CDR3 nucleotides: TGTGCCAGCAGCGTAGGTGGGGGGTATGCCGGGGAGCTGTTTTTT. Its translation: CASSVGGGYAGELFF.

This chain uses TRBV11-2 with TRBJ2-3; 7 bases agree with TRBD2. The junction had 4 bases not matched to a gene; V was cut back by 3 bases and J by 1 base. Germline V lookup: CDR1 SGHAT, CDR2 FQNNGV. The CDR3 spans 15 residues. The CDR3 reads CASSFNAGGTDTQYF. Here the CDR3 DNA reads TGTGCCAGCAGCTTCAACGCGGGGGGCACAGATACGCAGTATTTT.

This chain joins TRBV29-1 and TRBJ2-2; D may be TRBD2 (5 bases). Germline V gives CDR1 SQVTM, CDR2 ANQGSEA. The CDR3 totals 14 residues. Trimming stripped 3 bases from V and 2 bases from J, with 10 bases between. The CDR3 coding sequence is TGCAGCGTTGACAAGGCGGGTAACACCGGGGAGCTGTTTTTT. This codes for CSVDKAGNTGELFF.